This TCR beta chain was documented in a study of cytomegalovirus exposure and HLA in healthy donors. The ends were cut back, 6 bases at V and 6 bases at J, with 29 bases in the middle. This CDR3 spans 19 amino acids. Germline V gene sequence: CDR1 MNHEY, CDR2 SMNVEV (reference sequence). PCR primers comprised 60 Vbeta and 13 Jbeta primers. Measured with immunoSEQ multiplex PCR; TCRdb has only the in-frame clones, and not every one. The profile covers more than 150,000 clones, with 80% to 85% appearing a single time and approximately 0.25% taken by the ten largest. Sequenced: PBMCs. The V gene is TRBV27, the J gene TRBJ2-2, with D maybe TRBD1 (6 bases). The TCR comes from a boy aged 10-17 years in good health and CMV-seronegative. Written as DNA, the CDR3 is TGTGCCAGCAGGAGTCCGATGGGAGAGCGCAGGGGTCGACCCGGGGAGCTGTTTTTT. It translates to CASRSPMGERRGRPGELFF.